A single sample is the source of the 8 T cell receptor beta chains below, sequenced in a study of a mutant IDH1 vaccine in newly diagnosed glioma. For these TCRs, the target antigens are not known. Assay used: immunoSEQ multiplex PCR; TCRdb lists only in-frame clones, some missing. Here the sample spans more than 50,000 clones, around nine tenths being singletons. Specified time point: week 11, during vaccination. Mutant IDH1 20-mer peptide, at 300 ug, made up each vaccine dose, with topical imiquimod. Sequencing was performed on PBMCs, taken from a glioma patient whose treatment included an IDH1 peptide vaccine. Receptor source: a man aged 40-49 years with glioma.

The rearrangement joins TRBV28 to TRBJ2-7; no clear D gene. Trimming removed 6 bases from V and 0 bases from J, with 15 bases in between. CDR1 and CDR2 from the germline V gene are MDHEN and SYDVKM. The CDR3 has 15 residues. The CDR3 nucleotides read TGTGCCAGCAGCATCGGGCGCTCCGCCTCCTACGAGCAGTACGTC. As protein: CASSIGRSASYEQYV.

The chain is built from TRBV19 and TRBJ2-7; 7 nucleotides line up with TRBD2. Germline lookup yields CDR1 LNHDA and CDR2 SQIVND (reference sequence). CDR3 length: 14 amino acids. J lost 4 bases, V lost 1 base, and 4 bases had no gene match. The CDR3 DNA reads as TGTGCCAGTAGTATAGCTCCAGCGGGATACGAGCAGTACTTC. Translation gives CASSIAPAGYEQYF.

The chain joins TRBV30 to TRBJ1-2; no clear D. CDR1 is GTSNPN, CDR2 SVGIG, per germline (reference sequence). The CDR3 loop spans 13 amino acids. The ends were cut back, 2 bases at V and 5 bases at J, with 12 bases in the middle. The CDR3 loop is CAWSSGREYGYTF. The CDR3 nucleotides read TGTGCCTGGAGTAGTGGGCGCGAGTATGGCTACACCTTC.

This sequence joins TRBV5-8 and TRBJ1-5, with 10 bases matching TRBD1. Germline values: CDR1 SGHTS, CDR2 YDEGEE. V lost 6 bases, J lost 6 bases, and 9 bases stayed unmatched. The CDR3 runs to 15 residues. The chain's CDR3 is CASIPSDRGRQPQHF. In DNA, the CDR3 is TGTGCCAGCATCCCGTCCGACAGGGGGCGTCAGCCCCAGCATTTT.

The CDR3 region has the DNA TGTGCCAGCAGTTACTCGAACAGGGTTAGTTCACCCCTCCACTTT. Amino acid sequence: CASSYSNRVSSPLHF. The chain links TRBV6-5 to TRBJ1-6; tentatively, D is TRBD1 (6 bases). Trimming left V 0 bases short and J 9 bases short, with 12 bases between. The CDR3 loop spans 15 amino acids. The germline gives CDR1 MNHEY, CDR2 SVGAGI.

With regard to this clone: In this CDR3 the conserved last residue, phenylalanine or tryptophan, is missing, so a read error is likely. It is unclear where the CDR3 begins or ends on the DNA, so no DNA is shown, and the CDR3 is as TCRdb lists it. The V and J genes are TRBV5-1 and TRBJ1-1; the table names TRBD1, a call not compared with the DNA. Germline CDR1 and CDR2: SGHRS and YFSETQ. The CDR3 length is 13 residues, termini included. Here the CDR3 reads CASSPDGTGGGWI.

V gene TRBV28 combines with J gene TRBJ1-1, with 7 bases matching TRBD1. Trimming cost V 5 bases and J 0 bases; bases outside gene matches: 6. Looked up from germline, CDR1 is MDHEN and CDR2 is SYDVKM. CDR3 length: 15 residues. The CDR3: CASSPRDRLNTEAFF. The CDR3, as DNA: TGTGCCAGCAGTCCACGGGACAGACTGAACACTGAAGCTTTCTTT.

This clone was observed a single time. V gene TRBV30 combines with J gene TRBJ1-5; no clear D gene. V lost 5 bases to trimming and J lost 7 bases, with 15 bases between them. The germline gives CDR1 GTSNPN, CDR2 SVGIG (reference sequence). This CDR3 has 13 amino acids. The CDR3 spells CAWSQTSGQPQHF. For the CDR3, the DNA is TGTGCCTGGTCCCAAACTTCTGGGCAGCCCCAGCATTTT.